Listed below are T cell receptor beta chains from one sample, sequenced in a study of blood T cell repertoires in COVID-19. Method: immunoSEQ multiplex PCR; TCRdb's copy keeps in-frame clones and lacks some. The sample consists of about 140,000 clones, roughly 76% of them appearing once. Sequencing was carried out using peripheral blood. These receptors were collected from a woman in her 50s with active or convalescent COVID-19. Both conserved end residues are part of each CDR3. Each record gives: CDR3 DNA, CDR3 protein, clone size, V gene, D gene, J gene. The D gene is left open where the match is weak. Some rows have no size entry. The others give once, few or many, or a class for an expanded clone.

TGTGCCAGCAGCCGGGTCGGGTCATACACAGATACGCAGTATTTT,CASSRVGSYTDTQYF,-,TRBV7-2,-,TRBJ2-3
TGTGCCAGCAGTTTTTGGGCTCAGCCCCAGCATTTT,CASSFWAQPQHF,-,TRBV12-3/TRBV12-4,-,TRBJ1-5
TGTGCCAGCACCTCCCCTCGGGTTAACTATGGCTACACCTTC,CASTSPRVNYGYTF,once,TRBV2,-,TRBJ1-2
TGTGCCAGCAGTGGGACAGGGGGCGGGTGGACCCAGTACTTC,CASSGTGGGWTQYF,few,TRBV28,TRBD1,TRBJ2-5
TGTGCCAGCTCACCTCTAGCGGGGACCCAAGAGACCCAGTACTTC,CASSPLAGTQETQYF,-,TRBV18,TRBD2,TRBJ2-5
TGTGCCAGCAGCGTCGGACAGAATTACAATGAGCAGTTCTTC,CASSVGQNYNEQFF,-,TRBV9,-,TRBJ2-1
TGTGCCAGCAGCCTCAGGGGGCTCGGGTATGGCTACACCTTC,CASSLRGLGYGYTF,-,TRBV5-6,TRBD1,TRBJ1-2
TGCGCCAGCAGCCAAGACCAGGGACTCTATAATTCACCCCTCCACTTT,CASSQDQGLYNSPLHF,-,TRBV4-3,-,TRBJ1-6
TGTGCCATCAGTGAGGGAGCGAACACCGGGGAGCTGTTTTTT,CAISEGANTGELFF,-,TRBV10-3,-,TRBJ2-2
TGTGCCAGCAGAGGGACTAGCGGAAGGACCTACGAGCAGTACTTC,CASRGTSGRTYEQYF,few,TRBV2,TRBD2,TRBJ2-7
TGTGCCTGGTCGGACAGGAACACAGATACGCAGTATTTT,CAWSDRNTDTQYF,-,TRBV30,TRBD1,TRBJ2-3
TGTGCCAGCAGCTTCGAGGGCCATGAAGCTTTCTTT,CASSFEGHEAFF,-,TRBV7-9,-,TRBJ1-1
TGTGCCAGTAGTATAGCACCAGGGAACTATGGCTACACCTTC,CASSIAPGNYGYTF,-,TRBV19,-,TRBJ1-2
TGTGCCAGCAGTTATCCCGCGACAGGGGGCATGGATGAGCAGTTCTTC,CASSYPATGGMDEQFF,-,TRBV6-6,TRBD1,TRBJ2-1
TGTGCCAGCAGAACAGGGGGGCCCCCTGACTCTGGAAACACCATATATTTT,CASRTGGPPDSGNTIYF,-,TRBV28,TRBD1,TRBJ1-3
TGTGCCAGTCGCAACATGAACACTGAAGCTTTCTTT,CASRNMNTEAFF,-,TRBV3-1/TRBV3-2,-,TRBJ1-1
TGTGCCAGCAGCTTAACTCCCCTAGCGGGGGCGGGGCAGTACTTC,CASSLTPLAGAGQYF,-,TRBV7-2,TRBD2,TRBJ2-7
TGCGCCAGCAGCTTGGGACTGAAACTCACAGATACGCAGTATTTT,CASSLGLKLTDTQYF,-,TRBV5-1,-,TRBJ2-3
TGTGCCAGCAGTTACCGGCAGGGCGCTAACTATGGCTACACCTTC,CASSYRQGANYGYTF,few,TRBV6-2/TRBV6-3,-,TRBJ1-2
TGTGCCAGTAGTACCACAGGGGCCGCTGCCACCGACAATGAGCAGTTCTTC,CASSTTGAAATDNEQFF,-,TRBV19,TRBD1,TRBJ2-1
TGTGCCAGTAGTATAGTGCGGGACAGGGGGGGATTGAACACTGAAGCTTTCTTT,CASSIVRDRGGLNTEAFF,-,TRBV19,TRBD1,TRBJ1-1
TGTGCCAGCAGCCCGGGACTCCGACCCTACGAGCAGTACTTC,CASSPGLRPYEQYF,-,TRBV7-3,-,TRBJ2-7
TGTGCCAGCAGCTTAGGCTCGGGACAGGGGTTACGCACAGATACGCAGTATTTT,CASSLGSGQGLRTDTQYF,once,TRBV7-6,TRBD1,TRBJ2-3
TGTGCCAGCAGCCAAGAAGGGACTAGCGGGGCGGGGACCCAGTACTTC,CASSQEGTSGAGTQYF,-,TRBV3-1/TRBV3-2,TRBD2,TRBJ2-5
TGTGCCAGCAGTAACTACAGGGGGCCATCGTGGGCTTTCTTT,CASSNYRGPSWAFF,-,TRBV6-5,TRBD1,TRBJ1-1
TGTGCCAGTAGTATAAACTTCGGAGGAAACTATGGCTACACCTTC,CASSINFGGNYGYTF,-,TRBV19,-,TRBJ1-2
TGCAGCGTTGAGTTGACAGCGGGACTGAACTATGGCTACACCTTC,CSVELTAGLNYGYTF,few,TRBV29-1,-,TRBJ1-2
TGTGCCAGCAGCTCAGCAAGGGGGACAGGGAACTCCTACGAGCAGTACTTC,CASSSARGTGNSYEQYF,-,TRBV7-9,TRBD1,TRBJ2-7
TGTGCGACGGGGGGGGTGTTCCAAGAGACCCAGTACTTC,CATGGVFQETQYF,-,TRBV2,TRBD2,TRBJ2-5
TGTGCCTGGAGTACGGGGACTACGTACGAGCAGTACTTC,CAWSTGTTYEQYF,few,TRBV30,TRBD2,TRBJ2-7
TGTGCCTGGAGTCCCATGGGACAGGGATTGAGCGAAAAACTGTTTTTT,CAWSPMGQGLSEKLFF,-,TRBV30,TRBD1,TRBJ1-4
TGTGCCAGCAGTGAAACGGACAGGGGTTCTAACTATGGCTACACCTTC,CASSETDRGSNYGYTF,-,TRBV6-1,TRBD1,TRBJ1-2
TGTGCCAGCAGCATGTCGACTAGCGGGTACTACGAGCAGTACTTC,CASSMSTSGYYEQYF,-,TRBV21-1,-,TRBJ2-7
TGTGCCAGCAGCGTAGAACAGGAAGAGCAGTACTTC,CASSVEQEEQYF,few,TRBV9,-,TRBJ2-7
TGTGCCAGTAGTAGGGGACAGGGAGGAAACATTCAGTACTTC,CASSRGQGGNIQYF,once,TRBV19,TRBD1,TRBJ2-4
TGTGCCAGTAGTATTGGGCAGGGGATTAGCAATCAGCCCCAGCATTTT,CASSIGQGISNQPQHF,-,TRBV19,-,TRBJ1-5
TGTGCCAGCAGCATCGACAGGGGCGCAGGAAACACCATATATTTT,CASSIDRGAGNTIYF,once,TRBV5-4,TRBD1,TRBJ1-3
TGTGCCACCAAGCAGGGGGCCATTACCAAGATGGGGGAGCTGTTTTTT,CATKQGAITKMGELFF,-,TRBV27,TRBD1,TRBJ2-2
TGCGCCAGCAGCTTGGGAGGTCTAGCGGGAGCCCCACTCCACGAGCAGTACTTC,CASSLGGLAGAPLHEQYF,once,TRBV5-1,TRBD2,TRBJ2-7
TGTGCCAGCAGCAAAGATCAGCGTTATGGCTACACCTTC,CASSKDQRYGYTF,-,TRBV21-1,-,TRBJ1-2
TGTGCCAGCAGCCCCCGCAGTCAGGTGAACACTGAAGCTTTCTTT,CASSPRSQVNTEAFF,-,TRBV7-3,-,TRBJ1-1
TGCGCCAGCAGCCCCCGAGGGGTCACAGGGGGCAATGGGGGTGGCTACACCTTC,CASSPRGVTGGNGGGYTF,once,TRBV4-3,TRBD1,TRBJ1-2
TGTGCCAGCAGTTATGGGGGCGGTGGCTCCTACAATGAGCAGTTCTTC,CASSYGGGGSYNEQFF,-,TRBV6-6,-,TRBJ2-1
TGCGCCAGCAGTCAATCCGCACAGGGCGCTGAAGCTTTCTTT,CASSQSAQGAEAFF,-,TRBV23-1,-,TRBJ1-1
TGTGCCAGCAGCCAAGATCTAGGACTCGGGAAGGACACTGAAGCTTTCTTT,CASSQDLGLGKDTEAFF,-,TRBV4-2,-,TRBJ1-1
TGTGCCAGCAGCCGTGTCGGGGGAGACACTGAAGCTTTCTTT,CASSRVGGDTEAFF,few,TRBV5-6,-,TRBJ1-1